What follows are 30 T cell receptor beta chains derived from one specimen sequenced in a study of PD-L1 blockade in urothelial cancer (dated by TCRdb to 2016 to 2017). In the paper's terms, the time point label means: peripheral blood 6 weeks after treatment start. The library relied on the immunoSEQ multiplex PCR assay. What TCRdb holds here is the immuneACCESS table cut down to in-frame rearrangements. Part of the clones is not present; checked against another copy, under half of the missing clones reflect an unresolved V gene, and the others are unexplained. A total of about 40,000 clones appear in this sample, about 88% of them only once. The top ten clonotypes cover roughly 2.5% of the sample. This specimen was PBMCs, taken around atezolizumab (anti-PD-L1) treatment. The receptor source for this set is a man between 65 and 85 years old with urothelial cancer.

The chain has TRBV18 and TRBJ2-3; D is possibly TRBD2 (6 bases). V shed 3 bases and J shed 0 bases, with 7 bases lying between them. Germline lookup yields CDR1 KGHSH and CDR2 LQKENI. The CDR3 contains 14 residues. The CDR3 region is CASSPGLSTDTQYF. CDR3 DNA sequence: TGTGCCAGCTCACCGGGACTCAGCACAGATACGCAGTATTTT.

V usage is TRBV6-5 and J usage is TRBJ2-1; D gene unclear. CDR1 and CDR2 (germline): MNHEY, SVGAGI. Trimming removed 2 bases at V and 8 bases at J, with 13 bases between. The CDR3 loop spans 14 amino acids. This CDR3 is CASSYGALGDEQFF. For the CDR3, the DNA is TGTGCCAGCAGTTACGGCGCATTGGGCGATGAGCAGTTCTTC.

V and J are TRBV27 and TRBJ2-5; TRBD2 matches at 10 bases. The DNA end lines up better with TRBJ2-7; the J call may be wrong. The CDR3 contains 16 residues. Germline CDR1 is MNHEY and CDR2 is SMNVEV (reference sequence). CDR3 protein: CASSPSLAGGAYEQYF. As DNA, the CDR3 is TGTGCCAGCAGTCCCTCCTTAGCGGGAGGTGCCTACGAGCAGTACTTC.

The DNA of the CDR3 is TGTGCCAGCAGCCAGGGACCAGGCCGGGGGGAGACCCAGTACTTC. As protein: CASSQGPGRGETQYF. The rearrangement links TRBV7-2 to TRBJ2-5, with D possibly being TRBD2 (6 bases). The CDR3 loop spans 15 amino acids. The V gene lost 5 bases and the J gene lost 5 bases, with 18 bases spanning the gap. Germline V gene lookup returns CDR1 SGHTA and CDR2 FQGNSA.

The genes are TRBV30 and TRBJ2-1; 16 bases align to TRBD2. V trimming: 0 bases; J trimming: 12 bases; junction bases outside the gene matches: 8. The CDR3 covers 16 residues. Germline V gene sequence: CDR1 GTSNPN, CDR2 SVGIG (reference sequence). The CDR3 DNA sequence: TGTGCCTGGAGTGTACGGGGACTAGCGGGAGGGAGCGGGCAGTTCTTC. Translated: CAWSVRGLAGGSGQFF.

CDR3 coding DNA: TGTGCCATCAGTGAGTCGAGAGAAAATGGCTACACCTTC. Translating it yields CAISESRENGYTF. The chain has TRBV10-3 and TRBJ1-2; no firm D call. The V end was cut by 0 bases, the J end by 6 bases, with 8 bases between. The CDR3 covers 13 residues. CDR1 and CDR2 from the germline V gene are ENHRY and SYGVKD.

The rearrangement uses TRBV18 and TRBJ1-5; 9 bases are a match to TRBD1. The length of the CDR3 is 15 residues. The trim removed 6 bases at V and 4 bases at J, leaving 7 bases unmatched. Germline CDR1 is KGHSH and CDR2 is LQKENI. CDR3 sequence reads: CASSMGTGRNQPQHF. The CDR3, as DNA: TGTGCCAGCTCGATGGGGACAGGGCGGAATCAGCCCCAGCATTTT. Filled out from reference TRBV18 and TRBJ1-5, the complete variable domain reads NAGVMQNPRHLVRRRGQEARLRCSPMKGHSHVYWYRQLPEEGLKFMVYLQKENIIDESGMPKERFSAEFPKEGPSILRIQQVVRGDSAAYFCASSMGTGRNQPQHFGDGTRLSIL.

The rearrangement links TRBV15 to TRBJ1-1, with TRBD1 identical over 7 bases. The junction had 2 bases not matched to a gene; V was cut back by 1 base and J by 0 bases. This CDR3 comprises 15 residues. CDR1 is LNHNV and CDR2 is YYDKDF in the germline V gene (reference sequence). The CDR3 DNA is TGTGCCACCAGCAGAGCCGGGACAGTGAACACTGAAGCTTTCTTT. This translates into CATSRAGTVNTEAFF.

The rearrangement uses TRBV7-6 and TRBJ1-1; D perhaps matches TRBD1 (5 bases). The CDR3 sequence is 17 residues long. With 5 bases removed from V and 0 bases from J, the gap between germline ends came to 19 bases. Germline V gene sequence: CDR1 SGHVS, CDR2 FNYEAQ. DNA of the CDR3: TGTGCCAGCAGCCAATCGCCGGCGGCAGGGCTGAACACTGAAGCTTTCTTT. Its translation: CASSQSPAAGLNTEAFF.

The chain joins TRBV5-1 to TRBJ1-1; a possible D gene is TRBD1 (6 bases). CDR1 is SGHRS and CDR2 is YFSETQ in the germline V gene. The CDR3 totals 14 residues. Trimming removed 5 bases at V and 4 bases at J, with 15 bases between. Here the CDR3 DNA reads TGCGCCAGCAGTCTTCGGGGACATGCCACTGAAGCTTTCTTT. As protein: CASSLRGHATEAFF. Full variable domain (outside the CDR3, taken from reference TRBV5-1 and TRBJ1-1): KAGVTQTPRYLIKTRGQQVTLSCSPISGHRSVSWYQQTPGQGLQFLFEYFSETQRNKGNFPGRFSGRQFSNSRSEMNVSTLELGDSALYLCASSLRGHATEAFFGQGTRLTVV.

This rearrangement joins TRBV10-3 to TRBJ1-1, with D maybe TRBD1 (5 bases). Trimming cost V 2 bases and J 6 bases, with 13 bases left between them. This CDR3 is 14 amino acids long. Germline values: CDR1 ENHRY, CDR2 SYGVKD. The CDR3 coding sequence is TGTGCCATCAGTGAGCAGGGCGGGGGGGCTGAAGCTTTCTTT. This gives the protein CAISEQGGGAEAFF.

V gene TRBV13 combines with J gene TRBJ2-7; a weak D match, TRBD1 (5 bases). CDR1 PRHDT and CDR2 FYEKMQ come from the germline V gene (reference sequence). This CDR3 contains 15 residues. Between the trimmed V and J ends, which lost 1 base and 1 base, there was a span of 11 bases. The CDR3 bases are TGTGCCAGCAGCTTAGCAGGTCAGGGATCCTACGAGCAGTACTTC. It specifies CASSLAGQGSYEQYF.

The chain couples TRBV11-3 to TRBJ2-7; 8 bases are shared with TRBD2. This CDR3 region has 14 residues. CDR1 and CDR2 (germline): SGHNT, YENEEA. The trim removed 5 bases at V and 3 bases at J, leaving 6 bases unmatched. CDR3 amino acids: CASSRSGRGYEQYF. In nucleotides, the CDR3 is TGTGCCAGCAGCCGGAGCGGGAGAGGCTACGAGCAGTACTTC.

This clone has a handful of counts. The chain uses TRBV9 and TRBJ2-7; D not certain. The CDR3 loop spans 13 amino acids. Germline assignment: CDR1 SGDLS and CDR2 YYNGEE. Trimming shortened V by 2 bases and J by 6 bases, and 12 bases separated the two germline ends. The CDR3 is CASSVTLRSEQYF. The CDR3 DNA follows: TGTGCCAGCAGCGTCACCCTCCGGAGCGAGCAGTACTTC. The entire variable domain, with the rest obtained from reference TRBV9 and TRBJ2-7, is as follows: DSGVTQTPKHLITATGQRVTLRCSPRSGDLSVYWYQQSLDQGLQFLIQYYNGEERAKGNILERFSAQQFPDLHSELNLSSLELGDSALYFCASSVTLRSEQYFGPGTRLTVT.

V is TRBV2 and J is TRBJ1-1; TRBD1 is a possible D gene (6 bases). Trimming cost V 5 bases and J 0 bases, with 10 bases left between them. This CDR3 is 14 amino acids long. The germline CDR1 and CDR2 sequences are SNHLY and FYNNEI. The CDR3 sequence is CASSPGQLNTEAFF. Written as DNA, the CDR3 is TGTGCCAGCAGTCCAGGACAGCTGAACACTGAAGCTTTCTTT.

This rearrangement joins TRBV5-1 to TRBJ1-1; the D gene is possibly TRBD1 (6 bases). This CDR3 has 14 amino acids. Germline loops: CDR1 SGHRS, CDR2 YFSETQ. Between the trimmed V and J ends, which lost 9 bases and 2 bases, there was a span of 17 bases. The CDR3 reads CATTRDTINTEAFF. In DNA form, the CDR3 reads TGCGCCACTACGAGGGACACGATCAACACTGAAGCTTTCTTT. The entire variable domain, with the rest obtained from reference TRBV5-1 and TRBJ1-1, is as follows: KAGVTQTPRYLIKTRGQQVTLSCSPISGHRSVSWYQQTPGQGLQFLFEYFSETQRNKGNFPGRFSGRQFSNSRSEMNVSTLELGDSALYLCATTRDTINTEAFFGQGTRLTVV.

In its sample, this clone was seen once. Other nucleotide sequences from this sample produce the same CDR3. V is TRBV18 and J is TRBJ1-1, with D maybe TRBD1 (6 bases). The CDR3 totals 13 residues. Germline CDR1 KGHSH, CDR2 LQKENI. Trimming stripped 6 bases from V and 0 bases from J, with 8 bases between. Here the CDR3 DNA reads TGTGCCAGCTCCCAGGGGATGAACACTGAAGCTTTCTTT. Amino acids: CASSQGMNTEAFF. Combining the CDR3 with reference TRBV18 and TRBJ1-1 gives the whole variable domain NAGVMQNPRHLVRRRGQEARLRCSPMKGHSHVYWYRQLPEEGLKFMVYLQKENIIDESGMPKERFSAEFPKEGPSILRIQQVVRGDSAAYFCASSQGMNTEAFFGQGTRLTVV.

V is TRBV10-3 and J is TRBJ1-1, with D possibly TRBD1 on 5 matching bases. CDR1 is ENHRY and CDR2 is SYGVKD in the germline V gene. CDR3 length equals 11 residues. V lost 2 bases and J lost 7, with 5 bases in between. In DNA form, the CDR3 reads TGTGCCATCAGTGAGACAGGTGAAGCTTTCTTT. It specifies CAISETGEAFF.

The CDR3 loop reads CASSRRGNTGELFF. For the CDR3, the DNA is TGTGCCAGCAGCCGCAGGGGAAACACCGGGGAGCTGTTTTTT. The rearrangement joins TRBV6-1 to TRBJ2-2, with D perhaps TRBD1 (6 bases). The CDR3 sequence is 14 residues long. Germline V lookup: CDR1 MNHNS, CDR2 SASEGT. V dropped 6 bases and J dropped 2 bases, with 10 bases sitting between them.

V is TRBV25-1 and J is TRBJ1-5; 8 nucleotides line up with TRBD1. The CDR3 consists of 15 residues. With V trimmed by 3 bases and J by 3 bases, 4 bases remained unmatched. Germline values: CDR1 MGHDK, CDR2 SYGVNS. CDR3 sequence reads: CASSDSGGSNQPQHF. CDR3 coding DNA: TGTGCCAGCAGTGATTCAGGGGGCTCCAATCAGCCCCAGCATTTT.

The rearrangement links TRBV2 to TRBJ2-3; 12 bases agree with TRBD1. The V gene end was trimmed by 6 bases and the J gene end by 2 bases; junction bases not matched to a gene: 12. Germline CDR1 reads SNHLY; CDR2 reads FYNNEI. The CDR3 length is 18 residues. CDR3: CASRSPGQGAVDTDTQYF. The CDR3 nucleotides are TGTGCCAGCAGATCGCCGGGACAGGGGGCGGTAGACACAGATACGCAGTATTTT.

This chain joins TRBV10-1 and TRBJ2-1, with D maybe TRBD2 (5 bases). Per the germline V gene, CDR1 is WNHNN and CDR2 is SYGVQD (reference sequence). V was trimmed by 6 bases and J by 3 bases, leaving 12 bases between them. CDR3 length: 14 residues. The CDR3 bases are TGCGCCAGCAGGAGGGATCGGGACTACAATGAGCAGTTCTTC. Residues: CASRRDRDYNEQFF.

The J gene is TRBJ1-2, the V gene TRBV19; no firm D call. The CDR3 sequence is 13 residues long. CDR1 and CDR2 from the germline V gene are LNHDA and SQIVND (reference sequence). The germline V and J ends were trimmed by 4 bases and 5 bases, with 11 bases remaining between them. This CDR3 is CASSTSRPYGYTF. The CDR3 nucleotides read TGTGCCAGTAGTACCTCGCGGCCATATGGCTACACCTTC.

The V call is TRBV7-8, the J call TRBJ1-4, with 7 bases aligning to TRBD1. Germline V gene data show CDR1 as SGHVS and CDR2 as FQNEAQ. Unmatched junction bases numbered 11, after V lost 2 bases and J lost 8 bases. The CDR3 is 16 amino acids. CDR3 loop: CASSLTLGRGNEKLFF. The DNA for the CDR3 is TGTGCCAGCAGCTTAACCTTAGGCAGGGGGAACGAAAAACTGTTTTTT.

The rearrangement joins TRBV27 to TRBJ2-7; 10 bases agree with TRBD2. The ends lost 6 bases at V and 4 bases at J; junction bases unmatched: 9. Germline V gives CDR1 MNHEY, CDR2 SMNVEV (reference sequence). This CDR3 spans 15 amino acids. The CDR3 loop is CASSRAGGLVYEQYF. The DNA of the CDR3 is TGTGCCAGCAGCCGAGCGGGAGGGCTGGTTTACGAGCAGTACTTC.

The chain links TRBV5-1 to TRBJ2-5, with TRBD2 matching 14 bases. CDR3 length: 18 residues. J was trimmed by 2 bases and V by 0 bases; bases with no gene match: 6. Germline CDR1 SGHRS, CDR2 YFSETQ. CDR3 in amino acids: CASSLGGLAGGGQETQYF. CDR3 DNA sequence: TGCGCCAGCAGCTTGGGCGGACTAGCGGGAGGAGGACAAGAGACCCAGTACTTC.

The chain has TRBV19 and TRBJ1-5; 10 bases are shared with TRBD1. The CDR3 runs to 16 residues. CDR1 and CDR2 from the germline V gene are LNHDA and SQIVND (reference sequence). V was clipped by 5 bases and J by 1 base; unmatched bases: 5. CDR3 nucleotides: TGTGCCAGTAGTGCCCCGGGACAGGGGAGCAATCAGCCCCAGCATTTT. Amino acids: CASSAPGQGSNQPQHF.

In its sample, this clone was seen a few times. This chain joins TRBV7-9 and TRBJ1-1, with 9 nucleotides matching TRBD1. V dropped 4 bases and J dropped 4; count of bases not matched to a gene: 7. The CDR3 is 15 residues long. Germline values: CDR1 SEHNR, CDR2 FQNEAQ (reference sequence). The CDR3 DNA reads TGTGCCAGCAGCTGGGGGACAGGGAGGACCACTGAAGCTTTCTTT. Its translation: CASSWGTGRTTEAFF.

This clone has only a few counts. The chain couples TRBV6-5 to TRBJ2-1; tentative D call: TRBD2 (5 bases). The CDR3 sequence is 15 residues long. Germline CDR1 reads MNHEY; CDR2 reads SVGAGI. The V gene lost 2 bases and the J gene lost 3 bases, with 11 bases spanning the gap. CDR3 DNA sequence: TGTGCCAGCAGTTACAGGACTGAGCACTACAATGAGCAGTTCTTC. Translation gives CASSYRTEHYNEQFF.

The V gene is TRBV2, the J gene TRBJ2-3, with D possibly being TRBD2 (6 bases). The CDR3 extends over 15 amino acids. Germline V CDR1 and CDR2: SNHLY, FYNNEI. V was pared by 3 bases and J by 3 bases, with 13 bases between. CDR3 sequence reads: CASSDGGSGTDTQYF. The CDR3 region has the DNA TGTGCCAGCAGTGACGGAGGGAGTGGGACAGATACGCAGTATTTT.